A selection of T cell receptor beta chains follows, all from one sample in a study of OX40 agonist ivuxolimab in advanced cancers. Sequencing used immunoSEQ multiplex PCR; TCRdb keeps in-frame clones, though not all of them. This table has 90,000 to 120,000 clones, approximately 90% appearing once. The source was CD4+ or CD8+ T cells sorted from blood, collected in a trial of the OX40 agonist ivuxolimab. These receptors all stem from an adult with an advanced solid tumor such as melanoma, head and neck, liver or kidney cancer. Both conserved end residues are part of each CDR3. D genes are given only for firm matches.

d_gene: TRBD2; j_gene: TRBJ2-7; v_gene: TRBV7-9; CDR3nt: TGTGCCAGCAGCTTGGGGACTAGAAGGGACGAGCAGTACTTC; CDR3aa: CASSLGTRRDEQYF
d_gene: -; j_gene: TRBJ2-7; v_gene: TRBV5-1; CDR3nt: TGCGCCAGCAGCTTGGTTTCGGGTTACGAGCAGTACTTC; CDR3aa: CASSLVSGYEQYF
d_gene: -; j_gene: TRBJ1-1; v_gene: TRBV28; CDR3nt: TGTGCCAGCAGTTTTCCCCACAGTGTTAACATGAACACTGAAGCTTTCTTT; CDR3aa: CASSFPHSVNMNTEAFF
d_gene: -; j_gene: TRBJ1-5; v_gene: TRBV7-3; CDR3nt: TGTGCCAGCAGCTCACCAGGGGACAATCAGCCCCAGCATTTT; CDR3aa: CASSSPGDNQPQHF
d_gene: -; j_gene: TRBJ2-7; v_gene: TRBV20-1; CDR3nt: TGCAGTGCTAGCCAGGTCTACGAGCAGTACTTC; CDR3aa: CSASQVYEQYF
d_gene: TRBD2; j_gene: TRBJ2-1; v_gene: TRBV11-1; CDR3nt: TGTGCCAGCAGCTTCTTCAGACTAGCGAACTACAATGAGCAGTTCTTC; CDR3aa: CASSFFRLANYNEQFF
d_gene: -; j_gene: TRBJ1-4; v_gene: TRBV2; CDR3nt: TGTGCCAGCAGTGACGGCAGGGGTACGACTAATGAAAAACTGTTTTTT; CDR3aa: CASSDGRGTTNEKLFF
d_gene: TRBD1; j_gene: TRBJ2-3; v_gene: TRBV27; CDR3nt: TGTGCCAGCAGTTTCCTGCCGGGACAGCGCCTACATACGCAGTATTTT; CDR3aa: CASSFLPGQRLHTQYF
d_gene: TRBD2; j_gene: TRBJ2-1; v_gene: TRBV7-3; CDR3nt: TGTGCCAGCAGCTATACTAGCGGGAGTATCAATGAGCAGTTCTTC; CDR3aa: CASSYTSGSINEQFF
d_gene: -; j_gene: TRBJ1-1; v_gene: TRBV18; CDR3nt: TGTGCCAGCTCACCGCAGGCGCAGCCGAACACTGAAGCTTTCTTT; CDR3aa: CASSPQAQPNTEAFF
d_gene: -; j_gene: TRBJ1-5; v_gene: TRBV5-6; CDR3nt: TGTGCCAGCAGCTTCGGCGCGACAGAAAGTTATAGCAATCAGCCCCAGCATTTT; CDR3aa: CASSFGATESYSNQPQHF
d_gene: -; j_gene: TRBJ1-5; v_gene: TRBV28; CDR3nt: TGTGCCAGCAGTTCATCACAGGGACGCCAGCCCCAGCATTTT; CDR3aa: CASSSSQGRQPQHF
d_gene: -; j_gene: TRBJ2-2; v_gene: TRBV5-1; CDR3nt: TGCGCCAGCAGCCAGGAGAGCACCGGGGAGCTGTTTTTT; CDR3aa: CASSQESTGELFF
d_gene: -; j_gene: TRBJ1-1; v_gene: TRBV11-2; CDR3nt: TGTGCCAGCAGCAAAGAGGTCGCAGGGGACACTGAAGCTTTCTTT; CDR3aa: CASSKEVAGDTEAFF
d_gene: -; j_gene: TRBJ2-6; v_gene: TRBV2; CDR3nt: TGTGCCAGCGGACAGAGCTCTGGGGCCAACGTCCTGACTTTC; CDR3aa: CASGQSSGANVLTF
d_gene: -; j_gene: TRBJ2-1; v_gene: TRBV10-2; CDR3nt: TGCGCCAGCAGTGAGTCGTTTCCGGGGGTATACAATGAGCAGTTCTTC; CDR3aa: CASSESFPGVYNEQFF
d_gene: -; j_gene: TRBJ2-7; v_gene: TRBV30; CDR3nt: TGTGCCTGGAGTTCTAGCAGCTACGAGCAGTACTTC; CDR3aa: CAWSSSSYEQYF
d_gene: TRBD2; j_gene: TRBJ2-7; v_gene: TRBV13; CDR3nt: TGTGCCAGCAGCTTAATGGCGGGAGGGCCTCGCGAGCAGTACTTC; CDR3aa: CASSLMAGGPREQYF
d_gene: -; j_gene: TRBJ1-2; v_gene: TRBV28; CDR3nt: TGTGCCAGCCCCCTTCAGCCTCATAACTATGGCTACACCTTC; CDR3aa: CASPLQPHNYGYTF
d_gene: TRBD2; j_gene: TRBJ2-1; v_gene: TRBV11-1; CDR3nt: TGTGCCAGCAGCTTAGTATTACGAGCGGGAGACGATGAGCAGTTCTTC; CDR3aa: CASSLVLRAGDDEQFF
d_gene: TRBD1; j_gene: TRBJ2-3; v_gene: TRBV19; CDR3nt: TGTGCCAGTAGTATGGGGCGACAGGGTTGGACAGATACGCAGTATTTT; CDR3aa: CASSMGRQGWTDTQYF